The 10 T cell receptor beta chains reported below all come from one sample, sequenced in a study of T-cell reconstitution after alpha-beta-depleted transplantation in children. For TCRbeta, the library was prepared with unique molecular identifiers. TCRdb passed the PCR reads through MiXCR, listing each CDR3 protein once. The sample contains approximately 520,000 distinct CDR3 sequences, about an eighth of which appear only once. Source: PBMCs, mostly from graft donor cells, taken 180 days after TCRalphabeta/CD19-depleted stem cell transplant. The origin of the receptors is a female patient aged 2-10 years who had a stem cell transplant for aplastic anemia, so the T cells may come from the graft donor.

This clonotype turned up a few times. The genes are TRBV7-8 and TRBJ2-1, with a weak D call TRBD2 (7 bases). This CDR3 is built from 16 residues. Per germline, CDR1 SGHVS and CDR2 FQNEAQ. Trimming removed 1 base at V and 8 bases at J, with 18 bases between. CDR3 region: CASSLGSGGLVDEQFF. For the CDR3, the DNA is TGTGCCAGCAGCTTAGGATCCGGGGGGCTAGTGGATGAGCAGTTCTTC.

In this sample, this clonotype turned up many times. CDR3 in DNA: TGTGCCAGCAGCTTAGACAGGGCCACAGATACGCAGTATTTT. Encoded protein: CASSLDRATDTQYF. The chain recombines TRBV7-8 with TRBJ2-3; tentative D call: TRBD1 (6 bases). The V and J ends lost 1 base and 2 bases respectively, with 7 bases between them. The CDR3 consists of 14 residues. Germline V lookup: CDR1 SGHVS, CDR2 FQNEAQ. Full variable domain (outside the CDR3, taken from reference TRBV7-8 and TRBJ2-3): GAGVSQSPRYKVAKRGQDVALRCDPISGHVSLFWYQQALGQGPEFLTYFQNEAQLDKSGLPSDRFFAERPEGSVSTLKIQRTQQEDSAVYLCASSLDRATDTQYFGPGTRLTVL.

This chain connects TRBV20-1 to TRBJ2-2; 7 nucleotides agree with TRBD2. Losses at the gene ends were 6 bases for V and 4 bases for J; bases not matched to a gene: 5. CDR1 and CDR2 from the germline V gene are DFQATT and SNEGSKA (reference sequence). CDR3 length equals 13 residues. The CDR3 DNA is TGCAGTGCCGGGTGCGGGAGCACCGGGGAGCTGTTTTTT. Residues: CSAGCGSTGELFF.

The rearrangement links TRBV6-2 or TRBV6-3 to TRBJ2-1, with 13 bases matching TRBD2. This CDR3 is 16 amino acids long. The ends lost 7 bases at V and 3 bases at J; junction bases unmatched: 6. Germline values: CDR1 MNHEY, CDR2 SVGEGT. The CDR3 bases are TGTGCCAGCAACGGACTAGCGGGAGTTTACTACAATGAGCAGTTCTTC. It codes for CASNGLAGVYYNEQFF.

The chain links TRBV6-2 or TRBV6-3 to TRBJ2-7; D remains unclear. Germline CDR1 and CDR2: MNHEY and SVGEGT. The CDR3 runs to 14 residues. Trimming left V 6 bases short and J 4 bases short, with 16 bases between. Written as DNA, the CDR3 is TGTGCCAGCAGCAGAGATGCCAGGCAATACGAGCAGTACGTC. Protein sequence: CASSRDARQYEQYV.

This clonotype was seen ten or more times. The chain combines TRBV7-6 with TRBJ1-1, with D perhaps TRBD1 (5 bases). CDR1 is SGHVS, CDR2 FNYEAQ, per germline. CDR3 length: 16 residues. V gave up 5 bases and J gave up 0 bases, with 16 bases separating them. Written as DNA, the CDR3 is TGTGCCAGCAGCCCCCCCAGGAGGGGACTGAACACTGAAGCTTTCTTT. It translates to CASSPPRRGLNTEAFF.

The chain joins TRBV6-1 to TRBJ2-7; D ambiguous. Germline V gives CDR1 MNHNS, CDR2 SASEGT. V was pared by 5 bases and J by 0 bases, with 11 bases between. The CDR3 loop spans 14 amino acids. CDR3 coding DNA: TGTGCCAGCAGTACACACGGGTTCTCCTACGAGCAGTACGTC. This gives the protein CASSTHGFSYEQYV.

The rearrangement links TRBV5-1 to TRBJ2-6, with D unresolved. There are 14 residues in the CDR3. Germline V gives CDR1 SGHRS, CDR2 YFSETQ. Trimming shortened V by 6 bases and J by 1 base, and 8 bases separated the two germline ends. DNA of the CDR3: TGCGCCAGCAACCTAAGGTCTGGGGCCAACGTCCTGACTTTC. Protein product: CASNLRSGANVLTF.

This clonotype was observed a few times. The chain combines TRBV6-1 with TRBJ2-7, with TRBD2 as a possible D gene (6 bases). The CDR3 has 14 residues. Germline V CDR1 and CDR2: MNHNS, SASEGT. V lost 5 bases, J lost 1 base, and 12 bases lay in between. The CDR3 DNA reads TGTGCCAGCAGTCCCTGGAGGGAATCCTACGAGCAGTACTTC. It yields the protein CASSPWRESYEQYF.

This clonotype was found many times. The CDR3 coding sequence is TGCAGCGTTGACCCAAAGGGGGTCACCTACAATGAGCAGTTCTTC. Protein product: CSVDPKGVTYNEQFF. The chain joins TRBV29-1 to TRBJ2-1; a possible D gene is TRBD1 (6 bases). Trimming took 3 bases from V and 2 from J, leaving 14 bases between them. The CDR3 is 15 residues long. Germline V gene data show CDR1 as SQVTM and CDR2 as ANQGSEA.